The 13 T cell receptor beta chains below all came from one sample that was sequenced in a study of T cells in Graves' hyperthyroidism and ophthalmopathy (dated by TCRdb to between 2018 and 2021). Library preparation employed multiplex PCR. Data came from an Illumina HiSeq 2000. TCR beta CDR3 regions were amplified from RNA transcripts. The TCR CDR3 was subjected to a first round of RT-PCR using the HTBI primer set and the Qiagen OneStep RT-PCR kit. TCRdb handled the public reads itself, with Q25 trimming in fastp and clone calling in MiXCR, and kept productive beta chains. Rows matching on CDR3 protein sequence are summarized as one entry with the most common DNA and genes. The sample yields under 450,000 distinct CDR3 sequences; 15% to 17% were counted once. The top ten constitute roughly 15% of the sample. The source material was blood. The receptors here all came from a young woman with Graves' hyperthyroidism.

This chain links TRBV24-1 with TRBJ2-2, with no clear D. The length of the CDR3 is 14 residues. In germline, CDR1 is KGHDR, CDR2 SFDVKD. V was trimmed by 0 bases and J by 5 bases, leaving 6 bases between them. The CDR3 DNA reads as TGTGCCACCAGTGATTTGCACGCAACCGGGGAGCTGTTTTTT. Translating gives CATSDLHATGELFF.

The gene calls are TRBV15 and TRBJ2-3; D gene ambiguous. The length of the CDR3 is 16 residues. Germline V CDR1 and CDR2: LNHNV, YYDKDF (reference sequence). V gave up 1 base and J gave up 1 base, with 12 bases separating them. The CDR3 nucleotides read TGTGCCACCAGCAGAGGTGGGCAGGTAGGCACAGATACGCAGTATTTT. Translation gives CATSRGGQVGTDTQYF.

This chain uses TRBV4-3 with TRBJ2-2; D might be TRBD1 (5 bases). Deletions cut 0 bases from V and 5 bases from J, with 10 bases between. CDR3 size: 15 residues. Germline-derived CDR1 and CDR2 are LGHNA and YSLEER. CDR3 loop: CASSQDLTVTGELFF. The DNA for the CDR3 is TGCGCCAGCAGCCAAGATTTGACAGTAACCGGGGAGCTGTTTTTT.

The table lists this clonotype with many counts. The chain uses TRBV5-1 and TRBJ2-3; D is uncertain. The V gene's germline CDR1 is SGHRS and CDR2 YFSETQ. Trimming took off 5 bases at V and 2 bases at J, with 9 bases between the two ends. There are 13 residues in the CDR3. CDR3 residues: CASSLQITDTQYF. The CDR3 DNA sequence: TGCGCCAGCAGTTTGCAGATCACAGATACGCAGTATTTT.

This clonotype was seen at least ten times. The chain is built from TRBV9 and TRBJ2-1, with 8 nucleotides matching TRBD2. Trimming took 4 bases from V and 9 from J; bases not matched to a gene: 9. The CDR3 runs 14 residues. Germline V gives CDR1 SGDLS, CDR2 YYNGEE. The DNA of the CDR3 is TGTGCCAGCAGCCCTGGGGAGCGGGGGAGTGAGCAGTTCTTC. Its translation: CASSPGERGSEQFF.

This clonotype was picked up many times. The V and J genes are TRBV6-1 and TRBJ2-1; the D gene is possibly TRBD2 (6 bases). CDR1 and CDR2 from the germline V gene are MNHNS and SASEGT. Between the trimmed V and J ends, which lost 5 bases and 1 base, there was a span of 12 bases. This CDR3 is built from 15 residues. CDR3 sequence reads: CASSYDRGSYNEQFF. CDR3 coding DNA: TGTGCCAGCAGTTACGATCGGGGGTCCTACAATGAGCAGTTCTTC.

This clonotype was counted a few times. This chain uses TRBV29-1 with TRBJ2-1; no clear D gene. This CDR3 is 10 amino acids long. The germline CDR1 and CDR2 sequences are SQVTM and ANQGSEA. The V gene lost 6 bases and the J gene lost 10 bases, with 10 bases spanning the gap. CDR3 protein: CSVSNQEQFF. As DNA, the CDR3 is TGCAGCGTATCCAACCAGGAGCAGTTCTTC.

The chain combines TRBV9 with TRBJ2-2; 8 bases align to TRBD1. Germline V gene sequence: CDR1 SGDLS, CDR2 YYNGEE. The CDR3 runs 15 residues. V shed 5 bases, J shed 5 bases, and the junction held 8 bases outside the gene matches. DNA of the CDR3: TGTGCCAGCAGGCAGGGGGCGGAGGTAACCGGGGAGCTGTTTTTT. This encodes CASRQGAEVTGELFF.

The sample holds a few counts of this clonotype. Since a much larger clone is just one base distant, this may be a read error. In nucleotides, the CDR3 is TGTGCCAGCAGTCCCTTCATAGGAGCGAGAGTGGAGGAGACCCAGTACTTC. It translates to CASSPFIGARVEETQYF. The chain employs TRBV28 and TRBJ2-5, with D hard to call. The CDR3 covers 17 residues. Germline V gene data show CDR1 as MDHEN and CDR2 as SYDVKM. Trimming left V 5 bases short and J 5 bases short, with 24 bases between.

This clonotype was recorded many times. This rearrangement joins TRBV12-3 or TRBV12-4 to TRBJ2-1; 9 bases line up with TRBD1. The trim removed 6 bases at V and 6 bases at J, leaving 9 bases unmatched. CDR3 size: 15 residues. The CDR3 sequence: CASSSGTGTINEQFF. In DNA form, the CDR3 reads TGTGCCAGCAGCTCCGGGACAGGGACCATCAATGAGCAGTTCTTC.

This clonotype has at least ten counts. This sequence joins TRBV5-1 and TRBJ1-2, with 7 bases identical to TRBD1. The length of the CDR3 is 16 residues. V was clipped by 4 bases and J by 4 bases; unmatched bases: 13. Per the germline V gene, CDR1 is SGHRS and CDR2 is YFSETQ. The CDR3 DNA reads TGCGCCAGCAGCCCCCAACCGGACAGGTTACCCTATGGCTACACCTTC. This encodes CASSPQPDRLPYGYTF.

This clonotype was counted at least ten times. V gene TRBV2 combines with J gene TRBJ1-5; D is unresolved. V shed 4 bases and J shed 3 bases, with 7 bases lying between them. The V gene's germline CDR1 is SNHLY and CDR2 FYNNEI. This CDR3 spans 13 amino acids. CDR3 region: CASSAEANQPQHF. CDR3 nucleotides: TGTGCCAGCAGTGCGGAAGCCAATCAGCCCCAGCATTTT.

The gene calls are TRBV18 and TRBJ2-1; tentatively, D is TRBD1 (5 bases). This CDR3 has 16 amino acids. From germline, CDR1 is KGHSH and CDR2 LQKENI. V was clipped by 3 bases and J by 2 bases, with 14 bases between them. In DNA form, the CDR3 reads TGTGCCAGCTCACCCGGACAACTTATTACCTACAATGAGCAGTTCTTC. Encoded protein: CASSPGQLITYNEQFF.